Following are 13 T cell receptor beta chains from one sample sequenced in a study of neurological immune-mediated disorders. TCRdb reprocessed the 5' RACE reads via MiXCR and lists one record per CDR3 protein. The table lists more than 45,000 distinct CDR3 sequences, approximately 4% of them singletons. The sequencing input was PBMCs. The source is a woman in her 30s with multiple sclerosis.

The gene calls are TRBV20-1 and TRBJ2-5; 8 positions agree with TRBD1. The V gene's germline CDR1 is DFQATT and CDR2 SNEGSKA (reference sequence). The CDR3 is 13 residues long. The V gene end was trimmed by 2 bases and the J gene end by 4 bases; junction bases not matched to a gene: 3. CDR3 coding DNA: TGCAGTGCTAGATTCAGGGGGCGAGAGACCCAGTACTTC. This encodes CSARFRGRETQYF.

This clonotype was counted ten times or more. This sequence joins TRBV4-1 and TRBJ2-7, with D possibly being TRBD1 (6 bases). The V gene lost 0 bases and the J gene lost 6 bases, with 24 bases spanning the gap. The CDR3 loop spans 18 amino acids. Germline V gene lookup returns CDR1 MGHRA and CDR2 YSYEKL. The CDR3 region has the DNA TGCGCCAGCAGCCAAGATCGAGGGGTCGGACGCCAAGGGGGCGAGCAGTACTTC. Residues: CASSQDRGVGRQGGEQYF.

This clonotype showed up many times. This chain uses TRBV20-1 with TRBJ1-5; D uncertain. Between the trimmed V and J ends, which lost 2 bases and 14 bases, there was a span of 13 bases. Germline loops: CDR1 DFQATT, CDR2 SNEGSKA (reference sequence). The CDR3 extends over 11 amino acids. The CDR3 nucleotides read TGCAGTGCTAGAAGATTAGTTAAGGAGCATTTT. Residues: CSARRLVKEHF.

This clonotype was picked up many times. V and J are TRBV10-3 and TRBJ1-5, with D possibly TRBD1 on 5 matching bases. There are 14 residues in the CDR3. The V end lost 8 bases, the J end lost 0 bases, and 11 bases lay between the germline ends. Germline values: CDR1 ENHRY, CDR2 SYGVKD. CDR3 sequence reads: CAISDRHSNQPQHF. The CDR3 region has the DNA TGTGCCATCTCCGACAGACATAGCAATCAGCCCCAGCATTTT.

This clonotype was picked up many times. The chain links TRBV14 to TRBJ2-1; no firm D call. This CDR3 comprises 14 residues. V lost 6 bases, J lost 9 bases, and 18 bases lay in between. Germline loops: CDR1 SGHDN, CDR2 FVKESK. The CDR3 sequence: CASSTVVIASEQFF. CDR3 coding DNA: TGTGCCAGCAGTACAGTAGTGATTGCGAGTGAGCAGTTCTTC.

Turning to this clonotype: A much larger clone differs from this one at a single base, so this may be a read error. Here the CDR3 omits its conserved ending phenylalanine or tryptophan, so a read error is the likely source. The gene calls are TRBV20-1 and TRBJ1-1, with 7 bases matching TRBD1. Germline lookup yields CDR1 DFQATT and CDR2 SNEGSKA (reference sequence). The CDR3 is made up of 17 amino acids. The junction had 11 bases not matched to a gene; V was cut back by 1 base and J by 0 bases. CDR3 sequence: CSARAHPNTGVNTEAFY. DNA for the CDR3: TGCAGTGCTAGAGCCCATCCGAATACAGGGGTGAACACTGAAGCTTTCTAT.

This clonotype was found a few times. The chain employs TRBV18 and TRBJ2-7; D gene unclear. The CDR3 covers 13 residues. Trimming took off 3 bases at V and 6 bases at J, with 12 bases between the two ends. Germline V gene lookup returns CDR1 KGHSH and CDR2 LQKENI. The CDR3 sequence is CASSPENPGEQYF. As DNA, the CDR3 is TGTGCCAGCTCACCCGAAAACCCAGGCGAGCAGTACTTC.

This clonotype was counted at least ten times. V gene TRBV5-1 combines with J gene TRBJ2-1, with 9 bases aligning to TRBD2. After removal of 0 bases from V and 6 bases from J, the junction contained 4 bases not matched to a gene. The CDR3 extends over 15 amino acids. Germline lookup yields CDR1 SGHRS and CDR2 YFSETQ. The CDR3 loop reads CASSLGLAGPNEQFF. The CDR3 DNA reads as TGCGCCAGCAGCTTGGGGCTAGCGGGGCCCAATGAGCAGTTCTTC.

In this sample, this clonotype turned up many times. The rearrangement links TRBV5-5 to TRBJ2-3, with 11 bases lining up with TRBD1. This CDR3 region has 18 residues. Trimming took 2 bases from V and 6 from J; bases not matched to a gene: 14. CDR1 is SGHKS and CDR2 is YYEKEE in the germline V gene (reference sequence). This CDR3 reads CASSLPPRTGGSRDTQYF. The CDR3 bases are TGTGCCAGCAGCTTACCTCCCAGGACAGGGGGCTCGCGGGATACGCAGTATTTT.

This clonotype appeared many times. V is TRBV7-2 and J is TRBJ1-1; 9 bases fit TRBD1. Germline lookup yields CDR1 SGHTA and CDR2 FQGNSA. V lost 5 bases to trimming and J lost 4 bases; unmatched junction nucleotides: 8. This CDR3 contains 15 residues. The CDR3 reads CASSPNRGLSTEAFF. CDR3 in DNA: TGTGCCAGCAGCCCCAACAGGGGGCTAAGCACTGAAGCTTTCTTT.

The table lists this clonotype with many counts. The gene calls are TRBV4-2 and TRBJ2-1, with a weak D call TRBD2 (5 bases). The CDR3 covers 18 residues. Trimming pared 3 bases from V and 4 bases from J, leaving 22 bases between. Germline V gene sequence: CDR1 LGHNA, CDR2 YNFKEQ. CDR3 residues: CASSHPQLASRVYNEQFF. For the CDR3, the DNA is TGTGCCAGCAGCCATCCCCAGCTAGCCTCTCGCGTGTACAATGAGCAGTTCTTC.

This clonotype was recorded at least ten times. The chain is built from TRBV5-1 and TRBJ2-2, with D unresolved. The CDR3 has 13 amino acids. The ends were cut back, 3 bases at V and 7 bases at J, with 10 bases in the middle. Looked up from germline, CDR1 is SGHRS and CDR2 is YFSETQ. CDR3 nucleotides: TGCGCCAGCAGCTCAGAGGTGCACGGGGAGCTGTTTTTT. Its translation: CASSSEVHGELFF.

A few counts support this clonotype. With a much larger clone just one base away, this may be a read error. The chain is built from TRBV29-1 and TRBJ1-2; D is uncertain. The CDR3 has 12 residues. V lost 6 bases, J lost 8 bases, and 16 bases lay in between. Germline V gene data show CDR1 as SQVTM and CDR2 as ANQGSEA. The CDR3 coding sequence is TGCAGCGTGCGGGGAAAGGGTGACGGCTACACCTTC. Translation: CSVRGKGDGYTF.